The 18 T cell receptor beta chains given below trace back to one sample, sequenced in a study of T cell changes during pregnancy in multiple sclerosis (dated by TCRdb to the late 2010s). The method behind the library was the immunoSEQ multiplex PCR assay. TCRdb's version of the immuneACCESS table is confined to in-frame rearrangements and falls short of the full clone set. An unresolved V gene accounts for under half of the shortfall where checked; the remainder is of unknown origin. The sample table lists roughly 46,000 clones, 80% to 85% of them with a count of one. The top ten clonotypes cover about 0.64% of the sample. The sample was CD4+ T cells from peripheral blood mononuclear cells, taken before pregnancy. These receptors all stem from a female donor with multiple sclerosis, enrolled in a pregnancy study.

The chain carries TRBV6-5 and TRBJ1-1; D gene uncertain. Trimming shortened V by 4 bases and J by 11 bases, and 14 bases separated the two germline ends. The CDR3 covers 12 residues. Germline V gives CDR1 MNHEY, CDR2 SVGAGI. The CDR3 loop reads CASSWGVKWAFF. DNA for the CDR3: TGTGCCAGCAGTTGGGGAGTGAAGTGGGCTTTCTTT.

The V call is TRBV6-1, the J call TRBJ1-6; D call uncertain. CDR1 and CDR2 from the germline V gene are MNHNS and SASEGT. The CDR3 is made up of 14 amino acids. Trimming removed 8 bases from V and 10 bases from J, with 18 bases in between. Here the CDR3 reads CASGRELGVSPLHF. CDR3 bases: TGTGCCAGCGGACGGGAGCTTGGAGTCTCACCCCTCCACTTT.

CDR3 residues: CASSPGTLLAKNIQYF. Here the CDR3 DNA reads TGTGCCAGCAGCCCGGGGACACTCCTAGCCAAAAACATTCAGTACTTC. The J gene is TRBJ2-4, the V gene TRBV7-2; tentative D call: TRBD1 (6 bases). This CDR3 has 16 residues. V gave up 5 bases and J gave up 0 bases, with 14 bases separating them. Germline CDR1 reads SGHTA; CDR2 reads FQGNSA.

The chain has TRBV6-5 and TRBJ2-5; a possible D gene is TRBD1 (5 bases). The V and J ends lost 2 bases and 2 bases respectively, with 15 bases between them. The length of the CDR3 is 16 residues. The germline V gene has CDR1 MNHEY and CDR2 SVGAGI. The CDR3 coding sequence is TGTGCCAGCAGTTACGCAGGGAACGGGTTTCAAGAGACCCAGTACTTC. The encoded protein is CASSYAGNGFQETQYF.

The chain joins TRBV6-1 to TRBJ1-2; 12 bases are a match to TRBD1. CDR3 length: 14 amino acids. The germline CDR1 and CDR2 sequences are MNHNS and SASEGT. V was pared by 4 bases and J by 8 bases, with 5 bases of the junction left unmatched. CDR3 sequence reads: CASSAGQGAGGYTF. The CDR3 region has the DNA TGTGCCAGCAGTGCGGGACAGGGGGCGGGGGGCTACACCTTC.

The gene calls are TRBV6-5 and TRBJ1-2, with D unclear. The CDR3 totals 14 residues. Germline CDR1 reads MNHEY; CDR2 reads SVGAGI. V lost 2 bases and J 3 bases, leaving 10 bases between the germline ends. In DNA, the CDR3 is TGTGCCAGCAGTTACGGCGACCAGGACTATGGCTACACCTTC. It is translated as CASSYGDQDYGYTF.

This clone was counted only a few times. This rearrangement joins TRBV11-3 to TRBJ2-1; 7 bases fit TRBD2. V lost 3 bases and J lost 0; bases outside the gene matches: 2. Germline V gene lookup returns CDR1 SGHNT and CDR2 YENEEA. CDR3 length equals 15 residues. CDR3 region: CASSFGGSSYNEQFF. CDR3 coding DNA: TGTGCCAGCAGCTTCGGCGGGAGCTCCTACAATGAGCAGTTCTTC.

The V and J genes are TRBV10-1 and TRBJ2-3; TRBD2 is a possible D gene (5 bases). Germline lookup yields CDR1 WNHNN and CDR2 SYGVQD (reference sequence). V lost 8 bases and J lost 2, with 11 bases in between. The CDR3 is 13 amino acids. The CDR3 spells CASGLTNTDTQYF. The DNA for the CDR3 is TGCGCCAGCGGACTGACTAACACAGATACGCAGTATTTT.

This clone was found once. CDR3 sequence reads: CASSLSGRSYEQYF. As DNA, the CDR3 is TGTGCCAGCAGTCTTAGCGGGAGGTCCTACGAGCAGTACTTC. V is TRBV6-1 and J is TRBJ2-7; 10 bases align to TRBD2. V shed 5 bases, J shed 1 base, and the junction held 2 bases outside the gene matches. The CDR3 contains 14 residues. CDR1 and CDR2 from the germline V gene are MNHNS and SASEGT.

The CDR3 is CASSRTGNYGYTF. Written as DNA, the CDR3 is TGTGCCAGCAGCCGGACGGGGAACTATGGCTACACCTTC. The chain carries TRBV5-8 and TRBJ1-2; D remains unclear. Germline V lookup: CDR1 SGHTS, CDR2 YDEGEE. The CDR3 sequence is 13 residues long. V lost 4 bases to trimming and J lost 2 bases, with 9 bases between them. Using reference TRBV5-8 and TRBJ1-2 for the parts outside the CDR3, the full variable domain is EAGVTQSPTHLIKTRGQQATLRCSPISGHTSVYWYQQALGLGLQFLLWYDEGEERNRGNFPPRFSGRQFPNYSSELNVNALELEDSALYLCASSRTGNYGYTFGSGTRLTVV.

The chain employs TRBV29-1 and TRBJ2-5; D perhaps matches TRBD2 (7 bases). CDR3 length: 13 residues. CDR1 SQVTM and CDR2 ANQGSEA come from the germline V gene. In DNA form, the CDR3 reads TGCTCCCTGGCGGGGGCCCTCGAAGAGACCCAGTACTTC. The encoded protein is CSLAGALEETQYF.

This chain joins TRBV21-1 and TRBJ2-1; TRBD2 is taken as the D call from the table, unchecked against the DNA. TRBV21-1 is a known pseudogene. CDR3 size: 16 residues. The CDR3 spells CASTPINPNRGNEQFF. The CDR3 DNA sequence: TGTGCCAGCACTCCGATTAACCCTAACCGGGGAAATGAGCAGTTCTTC.

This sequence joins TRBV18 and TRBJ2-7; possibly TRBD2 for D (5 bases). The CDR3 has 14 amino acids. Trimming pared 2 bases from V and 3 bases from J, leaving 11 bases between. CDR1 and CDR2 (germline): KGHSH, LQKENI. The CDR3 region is CASSPADSNYEQYF. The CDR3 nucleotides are TGTGCCAGCTCACCAGCGGACTCAAACTACGAGCAGTACTTC.

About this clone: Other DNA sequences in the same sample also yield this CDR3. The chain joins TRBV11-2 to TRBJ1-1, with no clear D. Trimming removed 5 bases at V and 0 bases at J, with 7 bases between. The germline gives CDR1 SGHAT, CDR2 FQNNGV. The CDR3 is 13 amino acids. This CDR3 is CASSPVLNTEAFF. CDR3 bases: TGTGCCAGCAGCCCGGTCCTGAACACTGAAGCTTTCTTT.

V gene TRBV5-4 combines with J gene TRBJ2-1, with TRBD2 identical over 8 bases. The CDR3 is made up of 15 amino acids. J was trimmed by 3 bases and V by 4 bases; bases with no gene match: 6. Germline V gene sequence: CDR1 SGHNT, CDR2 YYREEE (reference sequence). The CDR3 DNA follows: TGTGCCAGCAGCCCAAGCGGGAGCAGCTACAATGAGCAGTTCTTC. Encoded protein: CASSPSGSSYNEQFF.

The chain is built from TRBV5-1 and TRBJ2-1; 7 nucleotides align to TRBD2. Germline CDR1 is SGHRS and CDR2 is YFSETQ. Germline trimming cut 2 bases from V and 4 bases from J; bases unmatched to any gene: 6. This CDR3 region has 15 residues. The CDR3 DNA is TGCGCCAGCAGCTTTAATGCGGGAGAGTACAATGAGCAGTTCTTC. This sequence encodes CASSFNAGEYNEQFF.

CDR3 protein: CSVPTGYTGELFF. CDR3 nucleotide sequence: TGCAGCGTCCCGACAGGGTACACCGGGGAGCTGTTTTTT. The chain couples TRBV29-1 to TRBJ2-2, with 7 bases that match TRBD1. This CDR3 is built from 13 residues. J was trimmed by 3 bases and V by 6 bases; bases with no gene match: 4. Per germline, CDR1 SQVTM and CDR2 ANQGSEA.

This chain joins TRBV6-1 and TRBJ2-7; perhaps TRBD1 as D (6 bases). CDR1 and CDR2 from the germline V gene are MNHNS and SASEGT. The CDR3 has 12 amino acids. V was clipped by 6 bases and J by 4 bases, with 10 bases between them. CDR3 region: CASRQQGYEQYF. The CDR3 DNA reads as TGTGCCAGCAGGCAACAGGGTTACGAGCAGTACTTC.